Following are 21 T cell receptor beta chains from one sample sequenced in a study of breast tumors, draining lymph nodes, adjacent tissues (dated by TCRdb to the mid-2010s). Preparation of the library involved multiplex PCR. The reads were generated on an Illumina HiSeq 2000. Clones were called with MiXCR by TCRdb after fastp trimmed the public reads at Q25, and only in-frame beta chains were retained. Each entry merges the rows of one CDR3 protein and shows their most common DNA and genes. The sample includes approximately 230,000 distinct CDR3 sequences, with less than 40% observed a single time. Of the sample, 3% to 4% falls within the top ten clones. Lymph node samples were obtained from the axillary draining lymph nodes of breast cancer patients. Material for sequencing was axillary lymph node tissue. The receptor set was obtained from a female donor with breast cancer. Some clones in this sample may be carry-over from other donors' samples.

The table lists this clonotype with many counts. In DNA form, the CDR3 reads TGTGCCAGCAGCTTAGGCGGCTGGCAGAGCTCCTACGAGCAGTACTTC. Translation gives CASSLGGWQSSYEQYF. This sequence joins TRBV11-3 and TRBJ2-7; D unclear. Germline V lookup: CDR1 SGHNT, CDR2 YENEEA. The CDR3 loop spans 16 amino acids. V lost 1 base, J lost 0 bases, and 13 bases lay in between.

The CDR3 is CASSPGLAGFYEQYF. The CDR3 DNA reads as TGTGCCAGCAGCCCGGGACTAGCGGGGTTCTACGAGCAGTACTTC. The chain carries TRBV11-3 and TRBJ2-7, with 13 bases aligning to TRBD2. Unmatched junction bases numbered 4, after V lost 5 bases and J lost 3 bases. Germline CDR1 reads SGHNT; CDR2 reads YENEEA. This CDR3 comprises 15 residues.

This clonotype has ten or more counts. The chain employs TRBV4-1 and TRBJ1-2; D unresolved. Germline V gene sequence: CDR1 MGHRA, CDR2 YSYEKL. The V gene lost 1 base and the J gene lost 8 bases, with 5 bases spanning the gap. The CDR3 contains 11 residues. The CDR3 sequence: CASSQGGGYTF. For the CDR3, the DNA is TGCGCCAGCAGCCAAGGCGGGGGCTACACCTTC.

The chain employs TRBV6-2 or TRBV6-3 and TRBJ2-3; 11 nucleotides agree with TRBD2. Germline CDR1 reads MNHEY; CDR2 reads SVGEGT. The ends lost 6 bases at V and 2 bases at J; junction bases unmatched: 13. The CDR3 contains 18 residues. The DNA of the CDR3 is TGTGCCAGCAGCCTGTCCGGGACTAGCGGTCTCGACACAGATACGCAGTATTTT. Protein product: CASSLSGTSGLDTDTQYF.

This clonotype was observed a handful of times. This may come from a read error, since a much larger clone is one base off. The V gene is TRBV20-1, the J gene TRBJ1-4; 10 bases are shared with TRBD1. Germline trimming cut 5 bases from V and 8 bases from J; bases unmatched to any gene: 11. This CDR3 comprises 15 residues. Germline V gene data show CDR1 as DFQATT and CDR2 as SNEGSKA (reference sequence). CDR3 in DNA: TGCAGTGCTCCAATGACAGGGGGCTTGGCGGAAAAACTGTTTTTT. Translating gives CSAPMTGGLAEKLFF.

This clonotype was observed at least ten times. The chain has TRBV6-6 and TRBJ1-5; possible D gene TRBD1, 5 bases. V was shortened by 2 bases and J by 3 bases, with 5 bases between the two germline ends. Germline CDR1 is MNHNY and CDR2 is SVGAGI (reference sequence). This CDR3 has 13 amino acids. CDR3 nucleotide sequence: TGTGCCAGCAGTTACGGGGCCAATCAGCCCCAGCATTTT. Protein: CASSYGANQPQHF.

This clonotype was observed many times. The chain recombines TRBV11-2 with TRBJ2-1; TRBD2 aligns across 14 bases. CDR1 is SGHAT and CDR2 is FQNNGV in the germline V gene. The J segment lost 6 bases and the V segment lost 5 bases, leaving 6 bases of the junction unmatched. The CDR3 contains 16 residues. The CDR3, as DNA: TGTGCCAGCAGCAGGGGACTAGCGGGGGTGGGCAATGAGCAGTTCTTC. Translating gives CASSRGLAGVGNEQFF.

This clonotype was counted ten times or more. J is TRBJ1-2 and V is TRBV2, with D possibly matching TRBD1 (5 bases). The germline CDR1 and CDR2 sequences are SNHLY and FYNNEI. V lost 1 base, J lost 4 bases, and 10 bases lay in between. This CDR3 comprises 14 residues. CDR3 residues: CASSEGTKAYGYTF. CDR3 DNA sequence: TGTGCCAGCAGTGAAGGGACAAAAGCCTATGGCTACACCTTC.

The gene calls are TRBV20-1 and TRBJ1-1, with TRBD1 as a possible D gene (6 bases). Germline CDR1 and CDR2: DFQATT and SNEGSKA (reference sequence). The V end lost 4 bases, the J end lost 4 bases, and 16 bases lay between the germline ends. The CDR3 covers 14 residues. The CDR3 DNA sequence: TGCAGTGCTATCCCCCCAGGGGCCTCCACTGAAGCTTTCTTT. This sequence encodes CSAIPPGASTEAFF.

V and J are TRBV7-9 and TRBJ2-5, with D perhaps matching TRBD1 or TRBD2 (6 bases each). There are 15 residues in the CDR3. Per germline, CDR1 SEHNR and CDR2 FQNEAQ (reference sequence). Trimming took 3 bases from V and 3 from J, leaving 14 bases between them. The CDR3 spells CASSLGGAGEETQYF. Here the CDR3 DNA reads TGTGCCAGCAGCTTGGGGGGCGCTGGCGAAGAGACCCAGTACTTC.

This clonotype was counted many times. The chain employs TRBV9 and TRBJ1-2, with D hard to call. Trimming shortened V by 0 bases and J by 3 bases, and 15 bases separated the two germline ends. This CDR3 has 16 residues. The germline V gene has CDR1 SGDLS and CDR2 YYNGEE. In DNA, the CDR3 is TGTGCCAGCAGCGTAGCGTGGAACCCGGAGTACTATGGCTACACCTTC. This gives the protein CASSVAWNPEYYGYTF.

This clonotype has ten or more counts. The V gene is TRBV7-8, the J gene TRBJ1-4, with D maybe TRBD1 (5 bases). Germline CDR1 SGHVS, CDR2 FQNEAQ. V was pared by 5 bases and J by 0 bases, with 19 bases between. The CDR3 sequence is 18 residues long. The CDR3 here is CASSATLRGVTTNEKLFF. In nucleotides, the CDR3 is TGTGCCAGCAGCGCTACCCTGAGGGGCGTAACAACTAATGAAAAACTGTTTTTT.

This clonotype was seen many times. J is TRBJ2-7 and V is TRBV19; D remains unclear. The V and J ends lost 3 bases and 7 bases respectively, with 10 bases between them. The CDR3 length is 12 residues. Germline CDR1 reads LNHDA; CDR2 reads SQIVND (reference sequence). The CDR3 sequence is CASSIAQGEQYF. The CDR3 DNA is TGTGCCAGTAGTATTGCCCAAGGGGAGCAGTACTTC.

CDR3: CSASGGEEYGYTF. CDR3 coding DNA: TGCAGTGCTAGCGGAGGGGAGGAGTATGGCTACACCTTC. V usage is TRBV20-1 and J usage is TRBJ1-2; D may be TRBD1 (5 bases). Trimming shortened V by 3 bases and J by 5 bases, and 13 bases separated the two germline ends. Looked up from germline, CDR1 is DFQATT and CDR2 is SNEGSKA (reference sequence). The CDR3 runs 13 residues.

The V call is TRBV2, the J call TRBJ1-4; D remains unclear. Germline-derived CDR1 and CDR2 are SNHLY and FYNNEI. The CDR3 extends over 15 amino acids. The ends were cut back, 4 bases at V and 8 bases at J, with 17 bases in the middle. This chain's CDR3 is CASSGGKGADEKLFF. The CDR3 bases are TGTGCCAGCAGTGGTGGAAAGGGAGCGGACGAAAAACTGTTTTTT. Together with reference TRBV2 and TRBJ1-4, the CDR3 gives the full variable domain: EPEVTQTPSHQVTQMGQEVILRCVPISNHLYFYWYRQILGQKVEFLVSFYNNEISEKSEIFDDQFSVERPDGSNFTLKIRSTKLEDSAMYFCASSGGKGADEKLFFGSGTQLSVL.

This clonotype was observed many times. The rearrangement uses TRBV20-1 and TRBJ1-6, with TRBD1 matching 7 bases. The CDR3 contains 13 residues. CDR1 and CDR2 (germline): DFQATT, SNEGSKA (reference sequence). CDR3 amino acids: CSGRQGGNSPLHF. The CDR3 DNA reads TGCAGCGGTCGACAGGGCGGGAATTCACCCCTCCACTTT.

This clonotype was found many times. The chain combines TRBV12-3 or TRBV12-4 with TRBJ2-2; 8 nucleotides line up with TRBD1. V shed 3 bases, J shed 4 bases, and the junction held 4 bases outside the gene matches. The length of the CDR3 is 15 residues. Here the CDR3 reads CASSFADRVTGELFF. DNA of the CDR3: TGTGCCAGCAGTTTCGCGGACAGGGTCACCGGGGAGCTGTTTTTT.

This clonotype was detected many times. The CDR3 DNA reads TGCGCCAGCAGCTTGGACGCTACAGGGTGGGCTGCCAGTGGCTACACCTTC. This codes for CASSLDATGWAASGYTF. This chain connects TRBV5-1 to TRBJ1-2, with a tentative D call TRBD1 (6 bases). CDR3 length: 17 residues. Germline assignment: CDR1 SGHRS and CDR2 YFSETQ. V dropped 0 bases and J dropped 7 bases, with 22 bases sitting between them.

In its sample, this clonotype was seen many times. The chain links TRBV7-8 to TRBJ2-7; 8 nucleotides line up with TRBD2. The CDR3 runs to 13 residues. Trimming cost V 8 bases and J 6 bases; bases outside gene matches: 9. From germline, CDR1 is SGHVS and CDR2 FQNEAQ. DNA for the CDR3: TGTGCCAGCGGCCCGGGAGGGCCCTCCGAGCAGTACTTC. Protein sequence: CASGPGGPSEQYF.

In this sample, this clonotype turned up many times. Written as DNA, the CDR3 is TGTGCCAGCTCACCGGCGCGGACTGGGGCCAACGTCCTGACTTTC. This gives the protein CASSPARTGANVLTF. V gene TRBV18 combines with J gene TRBJ2-6; D not resolved. Per germline, CDR1 KGHSH and CDR2 LQKENI. The ends were cut back, 3 bases at V and 2 bases at J, with 8 bases in the middle. This CDR3 has 15 amino acids.

The sample holds one count of this clonotype. The rearrangement joins TRBV24-1 to TRBJ1-4; 10 bases fit TRBD1. V dropped 1 base and J dropped 5; count of bases not matched to a gene: 6. The CDR3 sequence is 17 residues long. Germline values: CDR1 KGHDR, CDR2 SFDVKD. CDR3 protein: CATSDFGTGDLNEKLFF. The CDR3 DNA follows: TGTGCCACCAGTGATTTCGGGACAGGGGACCTCAATGAAAAACTGTTTTTT.